The following is a TCR beta chain sequence with its context. Ten or more counts support this clonotype. This clone's antigen is unknown. There are no base qualities to consult, and no much larger clone falls within one base. The data belong to a study of tumor and adjacent non-tumor tissue in lung cancer (dated by TCRdb to the late 2010s). At the level of the whole study: Of the cohort, eleven to twelve patients had adenocarcinoma, 2 had squamous cell carcinoma and 1 had small cell lung cancer. Among the approximately 15 patients, ages ranged from about 30 to 85 years, 10 were men and 5 were women, and disease was TNM stage I to III. In total, sequencing yielded 95 million to 150 million productive TCRbeta reads, which works out to an average of approximately 4.1 million reads per sample. Bulk TCRbeta repertoires were compared between lung tumor tissue and matched distant non-tumor lung tissue obtained from approximately 15 lung cancer patients. For each patient, one tumor sample and one normal lung sample were taken, giving thirty paired specimens that underwent TCRbeta CDR3 sequencing.

From cysteine to phenylalanine, the CDR3 is 14 amino acids long. Of all the DNA, just the CDR3 is kept, 42 bases in frame from base 1. The junction shows trimming of 3 bases on V and 7 bases on J, plus 13 bases between the germline ends. From the germline V gene, CDR1 is MDHEN and CDR2 is SYDVKM. The method was multiplex PCR. The instrument given in TCRdb is Illumina HiSeq 2500. Following protocols modified from ARM-PCR, the researchers constructed TCRbeta libraries through three rounds of nested PCR with primers (Table S4). Before sequencing, PCR products in the 200-500 bp range were cut out of the gel and cleaned up using the QIAquick gel extraction kit. Concerning the study's data processing: Reads were cleaned using Trimmomatic, were merged into complete CDR3 sequences using FLASH, and were assigned to V(D)J germline segments using MiTCR. Clonal diversity was computed as the inverse Simpson's index with VDJtools. Productive reads were defined as in-frame sequences without a premature stop codon. TCRdb cleaned the public reads at Q25 with fastp, built clones with MiXCR and kept in-frame beta chains. Every entry covers one CDR3 protein and lists the most common genes and DNA from its rows. The V and J calls reflect TCRdb's pipeline rather than the authors' work. Here the sample has some 74,000 distinct CDR3 sequences; approximately 72% occur a single time. The ten most abundant clones make up roughly a tenth of the sample.

RNA was isolated from bulk, unsorted tissue, and RNA quality was assessed with a NanoDrop ND-1000 and an Agilent 2100. Donors were newly diagnosed lung cancer patients admitted for thoracic surgery in China between August and November 2014, without prior chemotherapy. Anyone who had undergone radiotherapy or chemotherapy before, or who had another cancer at the same time, was left out of the study. Surgical tissue pieces of about 1-2.1 cm3 were preserved in RNAlater solution and stored at -80 °C until use. What the authors observed across the whole study: Tumor tissue showed significantly greater TCR diversity (inverse Simpson) than normal lung tissue (about 410 vs 180, P = 0.0075, Mann-Whitney U test). The sequencing platform is not named in the methods, and unique molecular identifiers are not mentioned. Only around 15 patients were included in the cohort, and the need for larger samples and more detailed clinical data was noted by the authors. Because peripheral blood was not sequenced, the blood TCRbeta repertoires of the lung cancer patients in the study went unexamined. Younger patients had significantly higher TCR diversity, and higher tumor TCR diversity was associated with shorter overall and disease-free survival. The top 100 clones made up a significantly larger cumulative share of the repertoire in normal lung than in tumor tissue.

The receptor was derived from a woman aged 40 to 50 with non-small cell lung cancer. The sample comprised lung tumor tissue. The rearrangement joined TRBV28 to TRBJ1-5; the D segment could be TRBD1, given 6 matching bases. The sequence in DNA is TGTGCCAGCAGTTTGGGAGGGGGTCGGCAGCCCCAGCATTTT. Its protein reads: CASSLGGGRQPQHF.